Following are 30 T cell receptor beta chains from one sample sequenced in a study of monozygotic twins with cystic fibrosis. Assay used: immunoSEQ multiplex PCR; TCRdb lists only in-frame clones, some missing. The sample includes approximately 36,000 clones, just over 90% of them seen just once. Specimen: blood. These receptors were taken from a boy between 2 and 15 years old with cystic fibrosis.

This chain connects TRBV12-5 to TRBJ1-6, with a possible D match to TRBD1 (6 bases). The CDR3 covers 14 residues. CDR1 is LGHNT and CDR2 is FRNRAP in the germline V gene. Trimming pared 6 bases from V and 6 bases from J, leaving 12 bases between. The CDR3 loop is CASGSGQPNSPLHF. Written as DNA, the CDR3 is TGTGCTAGTGGCTCCGGACAGCCTAATTCACCCCTCCACTTT. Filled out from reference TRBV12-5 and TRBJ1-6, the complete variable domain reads DARVTQTPRHKVTEMGQEVTMRCQPILGHNTVFWYRQTMMQGLELLAYFRNRAPLDDSGMPKDRFSAEMPDATLATLKIQPSEPRDSAVYFCASGSGQPNSPLHFGNGTRLTVT.

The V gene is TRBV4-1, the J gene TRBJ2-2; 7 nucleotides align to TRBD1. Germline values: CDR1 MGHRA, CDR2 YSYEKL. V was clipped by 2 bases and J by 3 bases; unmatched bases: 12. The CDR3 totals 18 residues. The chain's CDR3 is CASSQPPRTGADTGELFF. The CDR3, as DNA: TGCGCCAGCAGCCAACCTCCCCGAACAGGGGCTGACACCGGGGAGCTGTTTTTT.

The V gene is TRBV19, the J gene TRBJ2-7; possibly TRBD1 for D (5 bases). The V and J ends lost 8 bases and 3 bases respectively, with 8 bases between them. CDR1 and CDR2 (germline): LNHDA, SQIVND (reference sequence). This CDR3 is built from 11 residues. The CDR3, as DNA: TGTGCCAGTCAGGACAACTACGAGCAGTACTTC. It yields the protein CASQDNYEQYF.

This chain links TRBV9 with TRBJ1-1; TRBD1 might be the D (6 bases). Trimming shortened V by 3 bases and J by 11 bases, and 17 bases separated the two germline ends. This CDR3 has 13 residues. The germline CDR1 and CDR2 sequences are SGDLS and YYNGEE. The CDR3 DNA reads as TGTGCCAGCAGCGGGACAGCCGAAGGGCGCGCTTTCTTT. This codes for CASSGTAEGRAFF.

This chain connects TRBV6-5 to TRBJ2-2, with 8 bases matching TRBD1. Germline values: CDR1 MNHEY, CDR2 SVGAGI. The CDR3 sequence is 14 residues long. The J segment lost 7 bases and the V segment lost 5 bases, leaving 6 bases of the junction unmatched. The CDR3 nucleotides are TGTGCCAGCAGTCGGACAGGGAGAGGCGGGGAGCTGTTTTTT. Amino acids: CASSRTGRGGELFF.

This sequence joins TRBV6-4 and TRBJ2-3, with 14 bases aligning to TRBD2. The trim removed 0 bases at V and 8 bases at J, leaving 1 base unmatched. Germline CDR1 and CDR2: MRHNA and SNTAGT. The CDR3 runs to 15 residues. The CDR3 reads CASSDSTSGGATQYF. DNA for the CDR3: TGTGCCAGCAGTGACTCGACTAGCGGGGGGGCTACGCAGTATTTT.

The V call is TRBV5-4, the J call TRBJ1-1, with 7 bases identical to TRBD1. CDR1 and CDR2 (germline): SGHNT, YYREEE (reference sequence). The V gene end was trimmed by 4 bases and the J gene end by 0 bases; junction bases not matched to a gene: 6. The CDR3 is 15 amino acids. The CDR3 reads CASSPPQGLNTEAFF. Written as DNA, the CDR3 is TGTGCCAGCAGCCCACCACAGGGGTTGAACACTGAAGCTTTCTTT.

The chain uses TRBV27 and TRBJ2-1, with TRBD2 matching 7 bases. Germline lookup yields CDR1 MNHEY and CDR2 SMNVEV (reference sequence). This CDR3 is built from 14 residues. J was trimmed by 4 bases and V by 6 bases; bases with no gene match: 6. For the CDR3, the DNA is TGTGCCAGCAGCCCGCCCGGGGGGTACAATGAGCAGTTCTTC. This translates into CASSPPGGYNEQFF.

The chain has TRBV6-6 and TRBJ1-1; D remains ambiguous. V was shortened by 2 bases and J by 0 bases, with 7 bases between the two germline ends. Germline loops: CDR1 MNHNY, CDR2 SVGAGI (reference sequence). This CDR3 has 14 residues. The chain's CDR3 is CASSYTTVNTEAFF. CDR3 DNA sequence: TGTGCCAGCAGTTACACAACAGTGAACACTGAAGCTTTCTTT.

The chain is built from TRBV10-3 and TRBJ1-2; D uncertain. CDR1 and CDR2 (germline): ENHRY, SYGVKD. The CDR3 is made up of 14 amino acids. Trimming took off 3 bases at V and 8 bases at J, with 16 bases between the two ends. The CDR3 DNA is TGTGCCATCAGTGATGGTTCGAGTCAGGTGGGCTACACCTTC. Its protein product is CAISDGSSQVGYTF.

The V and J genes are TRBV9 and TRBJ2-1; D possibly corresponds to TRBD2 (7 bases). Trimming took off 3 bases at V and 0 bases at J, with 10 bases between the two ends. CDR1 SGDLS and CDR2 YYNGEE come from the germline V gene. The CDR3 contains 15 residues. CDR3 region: CASSGGGLSYNEQFF. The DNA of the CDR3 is TGTGCCAGCAGCGGCGGGGGCCTCTCCTACAATGAGCAGTTCTTC. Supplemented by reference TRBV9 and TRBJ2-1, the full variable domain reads DSGVTQTPKHLITATGQRVTLRCSPRSGDLSVYWYQQSLDQGLQFLIQYYNGEERAKGNILERFSAQQFPDLHSELNLSSLELGDSALYFCASSGGGLSYNEQFFGPGTRLTVL.

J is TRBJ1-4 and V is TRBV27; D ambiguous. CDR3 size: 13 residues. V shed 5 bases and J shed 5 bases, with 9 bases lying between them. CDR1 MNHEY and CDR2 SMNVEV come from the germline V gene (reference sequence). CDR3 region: CASSPSQNEKLFF. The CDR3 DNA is TGTGCCAGCAGTCCCTCTCAGAATGAAAAACTGTTTTTT.

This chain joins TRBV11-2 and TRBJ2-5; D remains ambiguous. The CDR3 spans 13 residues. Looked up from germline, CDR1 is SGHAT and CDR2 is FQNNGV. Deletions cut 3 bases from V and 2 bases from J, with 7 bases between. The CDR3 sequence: CASSFGIQETQYF. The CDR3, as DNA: TGTGCCAGCAGCTTTGGGATTCAAGAGACCCAGTACTTC.

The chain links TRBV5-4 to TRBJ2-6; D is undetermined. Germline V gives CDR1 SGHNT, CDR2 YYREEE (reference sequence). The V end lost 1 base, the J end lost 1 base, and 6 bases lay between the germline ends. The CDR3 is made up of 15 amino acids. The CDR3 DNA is TGTGCCAGCAGCTTGTGGATATCTGGGGCCAACGTCCTGACTTTC. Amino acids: CASSLWISGANVLTF.

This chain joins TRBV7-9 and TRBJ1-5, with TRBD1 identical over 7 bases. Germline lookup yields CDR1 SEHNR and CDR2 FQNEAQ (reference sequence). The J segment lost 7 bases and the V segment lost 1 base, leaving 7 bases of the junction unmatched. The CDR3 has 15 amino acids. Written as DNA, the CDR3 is TGTGCCAGCAGCTTAGGCTCGACAGGGTGGCAGCCCCAGCATTTT. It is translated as CASSLGSTGWQPQHF.

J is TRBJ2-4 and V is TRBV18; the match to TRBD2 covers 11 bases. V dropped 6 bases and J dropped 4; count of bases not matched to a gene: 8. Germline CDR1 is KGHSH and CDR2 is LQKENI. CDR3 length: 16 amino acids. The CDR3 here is CASSRTGTSGKNIQYF. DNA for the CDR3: TGTGCCAGCTCGCGAACCGGGACTAGCGGTAAAAACATTCAGTACTTC.

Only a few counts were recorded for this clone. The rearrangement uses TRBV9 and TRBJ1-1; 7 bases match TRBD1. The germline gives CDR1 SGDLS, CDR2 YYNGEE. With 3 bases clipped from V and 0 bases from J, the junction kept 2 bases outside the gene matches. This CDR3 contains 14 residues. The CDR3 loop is CASSAGQMNTEAFF. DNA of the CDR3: TGTGCCAGCAGCGCGGGACAGATGAACACTGAAGCTTTCTTT.

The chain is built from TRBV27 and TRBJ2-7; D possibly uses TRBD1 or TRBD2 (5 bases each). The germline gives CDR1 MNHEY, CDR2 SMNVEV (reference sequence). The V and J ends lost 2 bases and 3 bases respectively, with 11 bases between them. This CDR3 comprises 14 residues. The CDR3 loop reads CASSLVGADYEQYF. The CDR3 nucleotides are TGTGCCAGCAGTTTAGTCGGGGCGGACTACGAGCAGTACTTC.

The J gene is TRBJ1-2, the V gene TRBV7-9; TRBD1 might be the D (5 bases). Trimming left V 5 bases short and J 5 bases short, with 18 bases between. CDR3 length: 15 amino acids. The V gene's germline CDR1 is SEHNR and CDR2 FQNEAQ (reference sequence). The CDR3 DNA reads TGTGCCAGCAGCCCTGGTTCTGGGGGTTTTTATGGCTACACCTTC. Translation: CASSPGSGGFYGYTF.

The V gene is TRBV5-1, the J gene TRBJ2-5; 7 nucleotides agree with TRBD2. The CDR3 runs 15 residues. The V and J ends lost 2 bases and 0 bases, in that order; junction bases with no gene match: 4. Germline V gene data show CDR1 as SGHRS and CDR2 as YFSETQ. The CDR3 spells CASSFGGTYQETQYF. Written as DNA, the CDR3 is TGCGCCAGCAGCTTCGGGGGGACGTACCAAGAGACCCAGTACTTC. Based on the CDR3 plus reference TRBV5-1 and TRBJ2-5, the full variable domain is KAGVTQTPRYLIKTRGQQVTLSCSPISGHRSVSWYQQTPGQGLQFLFEYFSETQRNKGNFPGRFSGRQFSNSRSEMNVSTLELGDSALYLCASSFGGTYQETQYFGPGTRLLVL.

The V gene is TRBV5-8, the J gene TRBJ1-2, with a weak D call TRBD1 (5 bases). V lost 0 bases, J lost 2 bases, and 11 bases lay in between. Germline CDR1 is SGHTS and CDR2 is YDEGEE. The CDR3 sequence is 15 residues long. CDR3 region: CASSLEAGTNYGYTF. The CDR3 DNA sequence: TGTGCCAGCAGCTTGGAGGCAGGGACGAACTATGGCTACACCTTC.

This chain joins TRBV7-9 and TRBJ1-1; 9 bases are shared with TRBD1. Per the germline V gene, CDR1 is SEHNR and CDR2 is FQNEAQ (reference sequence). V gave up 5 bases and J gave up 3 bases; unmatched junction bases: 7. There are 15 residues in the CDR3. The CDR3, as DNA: TGTGCCAGCAGCACTCAACAGGGGGCGGACACTGAAGCTTTCTTT. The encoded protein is CASSTQQGADTEAFF. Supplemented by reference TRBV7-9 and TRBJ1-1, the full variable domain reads DTGVSQNPRHKITKRGQNVTFRCDPISEHNRLYWYRQTLGQGPEFLTYFQNEAQLEKSRLLSDRFSAERPKGSFSTLEIQRTEQGDSAMYLCASSTQQGADTEAFFGQGTRLTVV.

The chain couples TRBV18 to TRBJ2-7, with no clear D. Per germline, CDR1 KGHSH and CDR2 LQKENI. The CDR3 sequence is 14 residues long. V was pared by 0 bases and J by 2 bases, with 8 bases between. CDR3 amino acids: CASSPPRKAYEQYF. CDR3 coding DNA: TGTGCCAGCTCACCACCGCGAAAAGCCTACGAGCAGTACTTC. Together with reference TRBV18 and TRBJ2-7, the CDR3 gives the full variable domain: NAGVMQNPRHLVRRRGQEARLRCSPMKGHSHVYWYRQLPEEGLKFMVYLQKENIIDESGMPKERFSAEFPKEGPSILRIQQVVRGDSAAYFCASSPPRKAYEQYFGPGTRLTVT.

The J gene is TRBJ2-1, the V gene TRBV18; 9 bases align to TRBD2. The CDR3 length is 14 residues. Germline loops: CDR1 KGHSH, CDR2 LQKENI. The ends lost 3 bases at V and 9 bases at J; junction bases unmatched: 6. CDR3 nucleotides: TGTGCCAGCTCACCTCCTAGCGGGGTGGGTGAGCAGTTCTTC. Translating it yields CASSPPSGVGEQFF. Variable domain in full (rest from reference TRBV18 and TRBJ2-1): NAGVMQNPRHLVRRRGQEARLRCSPMKGHSHVYWYRQLPEEGLKFMVYLQKENIIDESGMPKERFSAEFPKEGPSILRIQQVVRGDSAAYFCASSPPSGVGEQFFGPGTRLTVL.

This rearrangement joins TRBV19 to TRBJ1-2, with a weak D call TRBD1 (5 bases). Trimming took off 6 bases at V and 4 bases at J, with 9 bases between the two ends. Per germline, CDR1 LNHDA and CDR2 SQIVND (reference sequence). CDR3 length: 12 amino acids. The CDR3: CASRQAPYGYTF. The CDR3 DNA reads TGTGCCAGTAGACAGGCTCCCTATGGCTACACCTTC.

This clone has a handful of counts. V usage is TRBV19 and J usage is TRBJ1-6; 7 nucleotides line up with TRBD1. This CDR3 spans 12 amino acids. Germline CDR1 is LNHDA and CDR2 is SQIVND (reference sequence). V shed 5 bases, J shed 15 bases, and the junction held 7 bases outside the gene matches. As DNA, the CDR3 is TGTGCCAGTAGTGACTTACAGGGGATCCTCCACTTT. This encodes CASSDLQGILHF.

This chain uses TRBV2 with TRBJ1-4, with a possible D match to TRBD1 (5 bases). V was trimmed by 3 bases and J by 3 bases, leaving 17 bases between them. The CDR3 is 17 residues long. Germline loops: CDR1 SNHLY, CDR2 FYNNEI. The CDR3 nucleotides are TGTGCCAGCAGTGACCGGGCCCCACAGGCCTCTAATGAAAAACTGTTTTTT. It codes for CASSDRAPQASNEKLFF.

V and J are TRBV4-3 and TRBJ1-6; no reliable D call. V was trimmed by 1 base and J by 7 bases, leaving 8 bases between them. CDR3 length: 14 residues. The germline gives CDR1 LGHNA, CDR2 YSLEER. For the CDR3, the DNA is TGCGCCAGCAGCCAAGTGCTTGTAAATTCACCCCTCCACTTT. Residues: CASSQVLVNSPLHF.

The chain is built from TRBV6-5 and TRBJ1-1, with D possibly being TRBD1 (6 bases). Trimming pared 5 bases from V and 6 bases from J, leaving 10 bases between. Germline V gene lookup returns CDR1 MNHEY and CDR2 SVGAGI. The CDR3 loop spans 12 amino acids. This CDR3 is CASSRKGAEAFF. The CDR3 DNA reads TGTGCCAGCAGTCGAAAGGGGGCTGAAGCTTTCTTT.

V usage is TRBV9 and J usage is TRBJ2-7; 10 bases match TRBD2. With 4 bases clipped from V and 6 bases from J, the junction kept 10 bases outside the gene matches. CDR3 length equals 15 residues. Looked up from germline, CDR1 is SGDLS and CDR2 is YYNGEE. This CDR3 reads CASSSRAGGQGEQYF. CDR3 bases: TGTGCCAGCAGCTCCCGAGCGGGGGGGCAAGGCGAGCAGTACTTC. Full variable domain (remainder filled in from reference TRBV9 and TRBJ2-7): DSGVTQTPKHLITATGQRVTLRCSPRSGDLSVYWYQQSLDQGLQFLIQYYNGEERAKGNILERFSAQQFPDLHSELNLSSLELGDSALYFCASSSRAGGQGEQYFGPGTRLTVT.